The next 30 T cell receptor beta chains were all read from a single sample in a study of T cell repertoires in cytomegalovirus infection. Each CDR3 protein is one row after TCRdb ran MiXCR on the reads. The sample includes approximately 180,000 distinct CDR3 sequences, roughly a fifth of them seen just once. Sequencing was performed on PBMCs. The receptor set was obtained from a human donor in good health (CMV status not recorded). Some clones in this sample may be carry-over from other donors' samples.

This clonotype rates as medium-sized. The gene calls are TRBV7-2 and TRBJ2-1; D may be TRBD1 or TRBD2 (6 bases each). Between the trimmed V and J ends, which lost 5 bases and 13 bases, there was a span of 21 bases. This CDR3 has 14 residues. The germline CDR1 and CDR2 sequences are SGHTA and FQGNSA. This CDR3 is CASSPSGAGLNQFF. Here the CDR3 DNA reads TGTGCCAGCAGCCCCTCGGGGGCGGGGCTCAATCAGTTCTTC.

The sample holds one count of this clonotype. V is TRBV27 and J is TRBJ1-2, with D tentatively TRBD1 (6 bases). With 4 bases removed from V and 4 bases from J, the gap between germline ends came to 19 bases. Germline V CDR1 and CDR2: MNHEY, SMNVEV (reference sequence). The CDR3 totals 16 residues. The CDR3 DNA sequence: TGTGCCAGCAGTTCCATAGGGGGGATTCGTGGCTATGGCTACACCTTC. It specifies CASSSIGGIRGYGYTF.

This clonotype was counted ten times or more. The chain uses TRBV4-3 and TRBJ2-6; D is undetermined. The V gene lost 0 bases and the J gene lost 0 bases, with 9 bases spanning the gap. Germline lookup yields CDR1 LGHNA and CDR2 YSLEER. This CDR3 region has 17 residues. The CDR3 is CASSQDAPNSGANVLTF. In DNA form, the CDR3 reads TGCGCCAGCAGCCAAGATGCCCCCAACTCTGGGGCCAACGTCCTGACTTTC.

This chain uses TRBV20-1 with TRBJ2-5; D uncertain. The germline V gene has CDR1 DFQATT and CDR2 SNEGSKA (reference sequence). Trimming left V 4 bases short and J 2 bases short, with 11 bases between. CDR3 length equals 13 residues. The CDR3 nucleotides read TGCAGTGCTACAACACCCGGACAAGAGACCCAGTACTTC. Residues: CSATTPGQETQYF.

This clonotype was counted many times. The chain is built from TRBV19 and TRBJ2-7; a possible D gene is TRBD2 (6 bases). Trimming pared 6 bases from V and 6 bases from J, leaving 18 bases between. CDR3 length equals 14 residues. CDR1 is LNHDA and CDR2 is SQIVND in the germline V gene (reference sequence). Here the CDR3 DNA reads TGTGCCAGTAGCCGGACTATCGGAGGTTCCGAGCAGTACTTC. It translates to CASSRTIGGSEQYF.

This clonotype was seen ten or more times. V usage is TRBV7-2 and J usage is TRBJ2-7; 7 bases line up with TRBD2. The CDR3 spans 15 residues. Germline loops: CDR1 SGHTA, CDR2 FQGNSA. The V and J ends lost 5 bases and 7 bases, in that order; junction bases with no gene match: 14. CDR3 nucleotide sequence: TGTGCCAGCAGCCTCCGGACTAGTTCTTCCCAGGAGCAGTACTTC. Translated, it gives CASSLRTSSSQEQYF. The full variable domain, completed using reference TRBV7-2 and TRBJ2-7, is GAGVSQSPSNKVTEKGKDVELRCDPISGHTALYWYRQSLGQGLEFLIYFQGNSAPDKSGLPSDRFSAERTGGSVSTLTIQRTQQEDSAVYLCASSLRTSSSQEQYFGPGTRLTVT.

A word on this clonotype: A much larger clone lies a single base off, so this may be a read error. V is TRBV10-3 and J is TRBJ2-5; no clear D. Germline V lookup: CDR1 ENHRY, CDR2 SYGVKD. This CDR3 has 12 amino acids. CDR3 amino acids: CTISLIGETQYF. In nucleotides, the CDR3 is TGTACCATCAGCCTTATAGGGGAGACCCAGTACTTC.

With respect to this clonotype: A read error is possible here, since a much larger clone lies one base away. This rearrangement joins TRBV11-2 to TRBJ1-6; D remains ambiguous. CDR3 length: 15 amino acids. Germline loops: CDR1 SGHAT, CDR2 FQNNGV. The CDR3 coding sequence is TGTGCCAGCAGCATAGATCCCGGGTGGAACTCACCCCTCCACTTT. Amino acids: CASSIDPGWNSPLHF.

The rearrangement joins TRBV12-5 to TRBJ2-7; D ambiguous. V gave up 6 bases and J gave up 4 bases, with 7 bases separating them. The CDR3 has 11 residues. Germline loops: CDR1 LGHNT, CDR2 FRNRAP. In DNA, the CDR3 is TGTGCTAGTGGCCAAAATTACGAGCAGTACTTC. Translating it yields CASGQNYEQYF.

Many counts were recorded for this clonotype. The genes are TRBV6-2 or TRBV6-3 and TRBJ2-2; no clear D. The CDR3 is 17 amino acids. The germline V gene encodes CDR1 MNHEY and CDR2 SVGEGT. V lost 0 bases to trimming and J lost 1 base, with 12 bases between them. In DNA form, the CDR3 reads TGTGCCAGCAGTTACTCACGGGTGAAGGAGAACACCGGGGAGCTGTTTTTT. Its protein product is CASSYSRVKENTGELFF.

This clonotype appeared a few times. CDR3 region: CASSQPGAKNIQYF. CDR3 nucleotides: TGCGCCAGCAGTCAACCAGGGGCCAAAAACATTCAGTACTTC. The rearrangement joins TRBV23-1 to TRBJ2-4; D perhaps matches TRBD1 (5 bases). TRBV23-1 is an open reading frame, and its role is uncertain. The CDR3 sequence is 14 residues long. Trimming removed 2 bases from V and 1 base from J, with 6 bases in between.

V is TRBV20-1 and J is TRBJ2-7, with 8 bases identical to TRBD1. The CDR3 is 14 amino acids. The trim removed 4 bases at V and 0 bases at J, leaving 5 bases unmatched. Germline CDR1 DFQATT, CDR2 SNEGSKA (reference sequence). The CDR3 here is CSATGQGSSYEQYF. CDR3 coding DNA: TGCAGTGCTACCGGACAGGGAAGCTCCTACGAGCAGTACTTC.

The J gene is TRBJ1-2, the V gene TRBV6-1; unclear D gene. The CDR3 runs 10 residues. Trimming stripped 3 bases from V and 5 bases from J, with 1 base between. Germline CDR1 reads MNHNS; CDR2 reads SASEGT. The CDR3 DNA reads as TGTGCCAGCAGTGAGTATGGCTACACCTTC. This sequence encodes CASSEYGYTF.

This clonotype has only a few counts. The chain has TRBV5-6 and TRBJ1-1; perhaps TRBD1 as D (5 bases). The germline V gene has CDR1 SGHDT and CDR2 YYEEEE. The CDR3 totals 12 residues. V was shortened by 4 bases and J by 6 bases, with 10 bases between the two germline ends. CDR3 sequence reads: CASSPRGPEAFF. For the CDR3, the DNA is TGTGCCAGCAGCCCTAGGGGCCCTGAAGCTTTCTTT.

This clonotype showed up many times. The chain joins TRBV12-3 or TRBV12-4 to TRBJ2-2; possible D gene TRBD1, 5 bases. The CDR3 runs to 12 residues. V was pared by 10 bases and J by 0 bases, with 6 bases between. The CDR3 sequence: CATTANTGELFF. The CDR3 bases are TGTGCCACGACAGCGAACACCGGGGAGCTGTTTTTT.

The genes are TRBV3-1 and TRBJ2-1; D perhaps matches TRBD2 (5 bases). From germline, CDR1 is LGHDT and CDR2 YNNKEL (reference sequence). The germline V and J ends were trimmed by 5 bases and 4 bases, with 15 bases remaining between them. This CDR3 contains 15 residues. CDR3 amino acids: CASSSRTYEYNEQFF. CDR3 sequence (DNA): TGTGCCAGCAGCTCCCGGACTTATGAGTACAATGAGCAGTTCTTC.

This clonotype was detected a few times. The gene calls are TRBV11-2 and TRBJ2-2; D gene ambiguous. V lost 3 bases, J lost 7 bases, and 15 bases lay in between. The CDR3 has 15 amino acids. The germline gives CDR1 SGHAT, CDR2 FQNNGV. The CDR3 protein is CASSFHDSFNGELFF. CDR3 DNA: TGTGCCAGCAGCTTCCACGACTCCTTCAACGGGGAGCTGTTTTTT.

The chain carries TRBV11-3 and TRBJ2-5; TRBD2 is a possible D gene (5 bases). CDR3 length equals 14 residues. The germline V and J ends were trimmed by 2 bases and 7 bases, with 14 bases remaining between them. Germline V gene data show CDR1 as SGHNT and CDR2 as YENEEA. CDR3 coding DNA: TGTGCCAGCAGCTTAAGTCAAGAGGGCCCGACCCAGTACTTC. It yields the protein CASSLSQEGPTQYF.

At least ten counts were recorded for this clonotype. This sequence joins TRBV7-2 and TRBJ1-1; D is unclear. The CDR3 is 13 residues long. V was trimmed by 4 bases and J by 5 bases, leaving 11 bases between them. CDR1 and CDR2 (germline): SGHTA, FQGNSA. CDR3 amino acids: CASSSFPVTEAFF. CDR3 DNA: TGTGCCAGCAGCTCATTTCCGGTGACTGAAGCTTTCTTT.

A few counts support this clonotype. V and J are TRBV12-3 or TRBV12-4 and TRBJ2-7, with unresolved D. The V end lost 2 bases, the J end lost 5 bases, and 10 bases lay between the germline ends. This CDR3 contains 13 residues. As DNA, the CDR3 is TGTGCCAGCAGTTTAAAGGGATTCCACGAGCAGTACTTC. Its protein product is CASSLKGFHEQYF.

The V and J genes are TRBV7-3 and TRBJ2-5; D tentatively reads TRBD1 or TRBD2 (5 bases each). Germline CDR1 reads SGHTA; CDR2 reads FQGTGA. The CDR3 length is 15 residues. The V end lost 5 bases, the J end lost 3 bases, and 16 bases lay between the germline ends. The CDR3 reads CASSLQGLEEETQYF. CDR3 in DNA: TGTGCCAGCAGCCTTCAGGGTTTGGAGGAAGAGACCCAGTACTTC.

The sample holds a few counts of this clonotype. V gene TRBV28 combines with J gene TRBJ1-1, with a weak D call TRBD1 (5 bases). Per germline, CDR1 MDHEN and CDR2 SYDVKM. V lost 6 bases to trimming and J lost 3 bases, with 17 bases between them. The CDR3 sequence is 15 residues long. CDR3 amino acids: CASRPVGVGDTEAFF. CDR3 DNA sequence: TGTGCCAGCAGACCAGTGGGGGTCGGGGACACTGAAGCTTTCTTT.

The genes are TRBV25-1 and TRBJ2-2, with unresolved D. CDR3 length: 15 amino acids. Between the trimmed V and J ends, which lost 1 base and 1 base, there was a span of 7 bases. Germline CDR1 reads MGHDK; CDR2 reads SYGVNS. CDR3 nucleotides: TGTGCCAGCAGTGAATCGAGGCGGAACACCGGGGAGCTGTTTTTT. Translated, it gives CASSESRRNTGELFF.

This CDR3 reads CASTSTGIKPQHF. In DNA form, the CDR3 reads TGTGCCAGTACGTCTACGGGAATAAAGCCCCAGCATTTT. The chain joins TRBV19 to TRBJ1-5; D remains unclear. The CDR3 has 13 residues. V lost 7 bases and J 8 bases, leaving 15 bases between the germline ends. Germline V lookup: CDR1 LNHDA, CDR2 SQIVND (reference sequence).

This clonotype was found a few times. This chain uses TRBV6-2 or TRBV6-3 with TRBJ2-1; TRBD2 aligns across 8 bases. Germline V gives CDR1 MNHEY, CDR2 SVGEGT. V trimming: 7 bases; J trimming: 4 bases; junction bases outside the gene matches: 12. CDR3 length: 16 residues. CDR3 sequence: CASILAGGAPYNEQFF. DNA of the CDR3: TGTGCCAGCATCCTGGCCGGGGGGGCTCCGTACAATGAGCAGTTCTTC.

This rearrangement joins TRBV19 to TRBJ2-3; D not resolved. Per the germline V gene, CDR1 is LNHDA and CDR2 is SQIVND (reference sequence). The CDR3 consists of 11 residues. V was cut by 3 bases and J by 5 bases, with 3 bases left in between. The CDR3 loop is CASSIIDTQYF. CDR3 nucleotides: TGTGCCAGTAGTATTATAGATACGCAGTATTTT.

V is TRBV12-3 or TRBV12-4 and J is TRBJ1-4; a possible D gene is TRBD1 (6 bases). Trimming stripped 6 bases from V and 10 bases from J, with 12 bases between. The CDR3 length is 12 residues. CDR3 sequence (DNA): TGTGCCAGCAGCTCCGGGACAAGAAAACTGTTTTTT. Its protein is CASSSGTRKLFF.

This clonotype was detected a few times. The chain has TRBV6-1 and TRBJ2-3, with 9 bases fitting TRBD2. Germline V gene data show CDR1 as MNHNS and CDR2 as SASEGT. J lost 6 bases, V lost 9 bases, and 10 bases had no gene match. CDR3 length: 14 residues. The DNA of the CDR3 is TGTGCCAGTTTGGCTAGCGGGAATCCGGATACGCAGTATTTT. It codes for CASLASGNPDTQYF.

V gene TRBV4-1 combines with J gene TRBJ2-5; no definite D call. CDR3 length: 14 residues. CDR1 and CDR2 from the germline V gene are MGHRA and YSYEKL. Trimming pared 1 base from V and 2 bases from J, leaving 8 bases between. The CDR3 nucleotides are TGCGCCAGCAGCCAAGGAGATGGTCAAGAGACCCAGTACTTC. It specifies CASSQGDGQETQYF.

The CDR3 coding sequence is TGTGCCAGCAGCACTAGCGGGTGGATGAACACTGAAGCTTTCTTT. This gives the protein CASSTSGWMNTEAFF. The chain is built from TRBV9 and TRBJ1-1, with D hard to call. The germline CDR1 and CDR2 sequences are SGDLS and YYNGEE. Trimming pared 4 bases from V and 0 bases from J, leaving 13 bases between. The length of the CDR3 is 15 residues.